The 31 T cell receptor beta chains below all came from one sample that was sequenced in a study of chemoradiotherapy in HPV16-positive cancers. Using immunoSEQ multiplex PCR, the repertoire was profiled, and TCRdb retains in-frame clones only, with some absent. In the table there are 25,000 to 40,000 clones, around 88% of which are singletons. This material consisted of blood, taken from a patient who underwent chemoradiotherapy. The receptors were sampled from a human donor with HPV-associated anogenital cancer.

CDR3 loop: CASSLASFDEQYF. CDR3 in DNA: TGCGCCAGCAGCTTGGCCTCGTTTGACGAGCAGTACTTC. The V and J genes are TRBV5-1 and TRBJ2-7; D is ambiguous. Trimming removed 0 bases from V and 5 bases from J, with 9 bases in between. The CDR3 is 13 residues long. Germline CDR1 and CDR2: SGHRS and YFSETQ. The full variable domain, with the rest looked up from reference TRBV5-1 and TRBJ2-7, is KAGVTQTPRYLIKTRGQQVTLSCSPISGHRSVSWYQQTPGQGLQFLFEYFSETQRNKGNFPGRFSGRQFSNSRSEMNVSTLELGDSALYLCASSLASFDEQYFGPGTRLTVT.

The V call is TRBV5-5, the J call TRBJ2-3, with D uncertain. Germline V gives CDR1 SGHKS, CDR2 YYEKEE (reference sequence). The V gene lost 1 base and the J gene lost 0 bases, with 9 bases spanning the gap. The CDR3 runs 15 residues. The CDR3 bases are TGTGCCAGCAGCTTGTCACAGATTAGCACAGATACGCAGTATTTT. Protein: CASSLSQISTDTQYF.

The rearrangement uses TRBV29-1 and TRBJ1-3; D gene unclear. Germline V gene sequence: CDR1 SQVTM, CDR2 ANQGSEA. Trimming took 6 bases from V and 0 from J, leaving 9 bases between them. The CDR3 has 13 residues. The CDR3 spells CSVWADSGNTIYF. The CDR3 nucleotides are TGCAGCGTATGGGCCGACTCTGGAAACACCATATATTTT.

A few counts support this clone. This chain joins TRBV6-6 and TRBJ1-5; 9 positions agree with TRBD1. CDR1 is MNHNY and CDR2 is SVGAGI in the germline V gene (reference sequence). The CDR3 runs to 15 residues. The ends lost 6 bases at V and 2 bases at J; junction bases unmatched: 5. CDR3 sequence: CASRLTGGGNQPQHF. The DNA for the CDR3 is TGTGCCAGCAGACTTACAGGGGGCGGCAATCAGCCCCAGCATTTT.

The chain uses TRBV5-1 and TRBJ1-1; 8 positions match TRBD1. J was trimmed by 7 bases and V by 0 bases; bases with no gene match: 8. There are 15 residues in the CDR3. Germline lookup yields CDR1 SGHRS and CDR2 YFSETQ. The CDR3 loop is CASSLADRVRDEAFF. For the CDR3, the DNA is TGCGCCAGCAGCTTGGCGGACAGGGTACGCGATGAAGCTTTCTTT. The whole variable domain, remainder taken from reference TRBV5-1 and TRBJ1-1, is KAGVTQTPRYLIKTRGQQVTLSCSPISGHRSVSWYQQTPGQGLQFLFEYFSETQRNKGNFPGRFSGRQFSNSRSEMNVSTLELGDSALYLCASSLADRVRDEAFFGQGTRLTVV.

The CDR3 reads CASSLGATEQFF. CDR3 bases: TGTGCCAGTAGTTTGGGGGCTACTGAGCAGTTCTTC. The chain carries TRBV19 and TRBJ2-1; possible D gene TRBD1, 6 bases. The V gene's germline CDR1 is LNHDA and CDR2 SQIVND (reference sequence). Trimming shortened V by 5 bases and J by 9 bases, and 11 bases separated the two germline ends. The CDR3 consists of 12 residues.

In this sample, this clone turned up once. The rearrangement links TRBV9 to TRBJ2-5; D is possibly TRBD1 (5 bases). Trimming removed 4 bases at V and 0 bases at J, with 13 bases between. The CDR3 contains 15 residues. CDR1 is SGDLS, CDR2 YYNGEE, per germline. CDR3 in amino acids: CASSISQGYQETQYF. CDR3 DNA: TGTGCCAGCAGCATTAGTCAGGGCTACCAAGAGACCCAGTACTTC.

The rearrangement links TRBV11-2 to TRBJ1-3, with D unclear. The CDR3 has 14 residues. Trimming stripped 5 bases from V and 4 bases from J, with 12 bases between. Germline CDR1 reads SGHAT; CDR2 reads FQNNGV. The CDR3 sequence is CASSQQIAGNTIYF. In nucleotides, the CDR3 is TGTGCCAGCAGCCAACAAATTGCCGGAAACACCATATATTTT. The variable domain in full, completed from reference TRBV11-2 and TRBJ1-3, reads EAGVAQSPRYKIIEKRQSVAFWCNPISGHATLYWYQQILGQGPKLLIQFQNNGVVDDSQLPKDRFSAERLKGVDSTLKIQPAKLEDSAVYLCASSQQIAGNTIYFGEGSWLTVV.

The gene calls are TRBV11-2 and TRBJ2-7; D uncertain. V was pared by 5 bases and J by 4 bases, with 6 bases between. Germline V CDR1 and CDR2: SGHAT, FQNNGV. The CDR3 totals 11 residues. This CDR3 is CASSEKYEQYF. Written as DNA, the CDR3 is TGTGCCAGCAGCGAAAAATACGAGCAGTACTTC.

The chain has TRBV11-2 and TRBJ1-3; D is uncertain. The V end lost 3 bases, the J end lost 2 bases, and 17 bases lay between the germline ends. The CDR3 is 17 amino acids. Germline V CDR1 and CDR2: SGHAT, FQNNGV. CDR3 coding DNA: TGTGCCAGCAGCTTTTGGGAAGTGGGGATAACTGGAAACACCATATATTTT. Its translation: CASSFWEVGITGNTIYF.

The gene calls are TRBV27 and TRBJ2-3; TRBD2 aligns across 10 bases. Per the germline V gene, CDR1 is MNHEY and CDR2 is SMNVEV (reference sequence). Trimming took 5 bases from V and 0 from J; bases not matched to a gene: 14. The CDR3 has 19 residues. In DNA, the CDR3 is TGTGCCAGCAGTCCGCGATTAGATACGACTAGCGGGAGCACAGATACGCAGTATTTT. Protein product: CASSPRLDTTSGSTDTQYF.

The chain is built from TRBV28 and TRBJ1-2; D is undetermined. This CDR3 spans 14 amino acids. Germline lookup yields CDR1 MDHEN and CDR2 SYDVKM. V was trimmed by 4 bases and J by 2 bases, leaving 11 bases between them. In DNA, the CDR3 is TGTGCCAGCAGTTGGGCCGGGTCAAACTATGGCTACACCTTC. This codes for CASSWAGSNYGYTF.

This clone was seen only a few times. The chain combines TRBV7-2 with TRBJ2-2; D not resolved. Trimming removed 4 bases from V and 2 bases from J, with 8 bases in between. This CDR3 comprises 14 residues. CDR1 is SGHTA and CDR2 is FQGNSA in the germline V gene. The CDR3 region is CASSSQLNTGELFF. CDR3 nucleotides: TGTGCCAGCAGCTCCCAGCTAAACACCGGGGAGCTGTTTTTT.

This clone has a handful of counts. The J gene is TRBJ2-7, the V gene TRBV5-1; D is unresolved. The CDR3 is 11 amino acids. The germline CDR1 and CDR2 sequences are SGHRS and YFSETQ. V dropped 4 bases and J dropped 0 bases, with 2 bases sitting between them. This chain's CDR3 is CASSASYEQYF. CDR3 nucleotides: TGCGCCAGCAGCGCCTCCTACGAGCAGTACTTC.

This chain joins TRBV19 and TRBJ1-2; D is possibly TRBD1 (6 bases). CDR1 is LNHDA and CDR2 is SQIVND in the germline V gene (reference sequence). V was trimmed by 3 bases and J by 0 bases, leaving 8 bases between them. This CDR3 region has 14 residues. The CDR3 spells CASSIGQSNYGYTF. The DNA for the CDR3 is TGTGCCAGTAGTATTGGACAGTCTAACTATGGCTACACCTTC.

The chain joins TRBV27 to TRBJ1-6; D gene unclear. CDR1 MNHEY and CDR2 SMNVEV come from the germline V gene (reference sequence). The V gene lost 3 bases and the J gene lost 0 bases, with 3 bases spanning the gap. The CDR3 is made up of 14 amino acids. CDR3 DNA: TGTGCCAGCAGTTTTAGCTCCTATAATTCACCCCTCCACTTT. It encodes CASSFSSYNSPLHF.

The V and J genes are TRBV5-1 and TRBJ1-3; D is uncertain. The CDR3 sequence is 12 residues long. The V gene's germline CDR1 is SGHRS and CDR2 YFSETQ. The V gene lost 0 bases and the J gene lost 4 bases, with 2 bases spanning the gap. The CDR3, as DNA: TGCGCCAGCAGCTTGGACGGAAACACCATATATTTT. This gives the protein CASSLDGNTIYF.

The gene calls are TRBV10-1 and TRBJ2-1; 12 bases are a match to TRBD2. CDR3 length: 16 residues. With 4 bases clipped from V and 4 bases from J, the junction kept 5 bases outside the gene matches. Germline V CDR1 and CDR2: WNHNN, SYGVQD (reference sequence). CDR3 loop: CASSGLTSGSYNEQFF. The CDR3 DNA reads TGCGCCAGCAGTGGCCTGACTAGCGGGAGTTACAATGAGCAGTTCTTC.

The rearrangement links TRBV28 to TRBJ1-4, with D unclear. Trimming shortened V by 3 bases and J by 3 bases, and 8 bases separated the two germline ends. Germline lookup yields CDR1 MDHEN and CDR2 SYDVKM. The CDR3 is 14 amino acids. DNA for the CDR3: TGTGCCAGCAGTTTGGGAGGCTCTAATGAAAAACTGTTTTTT. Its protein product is CASSLGGSNEKLFF.

For the CDR3, the DNA is TGTGCCAGCAGAGTAGGGAGTAATTCACCCCTCCACTTT. Translated: CASRVGSNSPLHF. The chain is built from TRBV28 and TRBJ1-6; no clear D gene. The germline CDR1 and CDR2 sequences are MDHEN and SYDVKM. The CDR3 contains 13 residues. The V end was cut by 6 bases, the J end by 6 bases, with 9 bases between.

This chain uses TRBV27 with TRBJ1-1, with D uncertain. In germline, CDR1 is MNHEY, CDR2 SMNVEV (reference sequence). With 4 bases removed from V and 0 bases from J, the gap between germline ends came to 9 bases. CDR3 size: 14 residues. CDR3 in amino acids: CASSWSFMNTEAFF. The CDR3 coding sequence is TGTGCCAGCAGTTGGTCTTTCATGAACACTGAAGCTTTCTTT.

As DNA, the CDR3 is TGTGCCAGCAGCACCAGCAGGGTGAACACCGGGGAGCTGTTTTTT. Translated: CASSTSRVNTGELFF. V usage is TRBV7-3 and J usage is TRBJ2-2; TRBD1 might be the D (5 bases). The V and J ends lost 5 bases and 1 base respectively, with 11 bases between them. The CDR3 sequence is 15 residues long. Germline loops: CDR1 SGHTA, CDR2 FQGTGA.

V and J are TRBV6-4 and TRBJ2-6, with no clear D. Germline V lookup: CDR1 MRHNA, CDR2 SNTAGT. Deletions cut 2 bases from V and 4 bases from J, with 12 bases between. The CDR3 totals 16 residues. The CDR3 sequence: CASSDEAIRGANVLTF. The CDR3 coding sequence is TGTGCCAGCAGTGACGAGGCCATCAGGGGGGCCAACGTCCTGACTTTC.

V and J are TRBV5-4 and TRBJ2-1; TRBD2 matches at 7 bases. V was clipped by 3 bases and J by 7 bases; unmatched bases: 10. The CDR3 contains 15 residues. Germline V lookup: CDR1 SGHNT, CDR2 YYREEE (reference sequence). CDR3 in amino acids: CASSSQREVLNEQFF. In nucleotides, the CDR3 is TGTGCCAGCAGCTCCCAGCGGGAAGTCTTGAATGAGCAGTTCTTC. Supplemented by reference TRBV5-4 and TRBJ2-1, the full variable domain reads ETGVTQSPTHLIKTRGQQVTLRCSSQSGHNTVSWYQQALGQGPQFIFQYYREEENGRGNFPPRFSGLQFPNYSSELNVNALELDDSALYLCASSSQREVLNEQFFGPGTRLTVL.

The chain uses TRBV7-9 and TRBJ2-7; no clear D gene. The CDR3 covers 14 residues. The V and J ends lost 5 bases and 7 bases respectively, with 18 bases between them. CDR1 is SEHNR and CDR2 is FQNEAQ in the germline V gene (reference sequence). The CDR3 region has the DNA TGTGCCAGCAGCGGCACAATATTGGGTGGAGAGCAGTACTTC. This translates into CASSGTILGGEQYF.

The CDR3 region is CASRRQGRYGYTF. The CDR3 DNA reads as TGTGCCAGCAGACGACAGGGGCGCTATGGCTACACCTTC. The V gene is TRBV28, the J gene TRBJ1-2, with 8 positions matching TRBD1. Germline V lookup: CDR1 MDHEN, CDR2 SYDVKM. The junction had 4 bases not matched to a gene; V was cut back by 6 bases and J by 4 bases. This CDR3 spans 13 amino acids.

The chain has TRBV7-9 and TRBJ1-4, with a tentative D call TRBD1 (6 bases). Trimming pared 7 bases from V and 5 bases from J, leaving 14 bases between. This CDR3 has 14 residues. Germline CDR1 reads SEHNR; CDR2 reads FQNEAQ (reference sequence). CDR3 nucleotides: TGTGCCAGCAACTCAGACAGGCCCAATGAAAAACTGTTTTTT. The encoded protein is CASNSDRPNEKLFF.

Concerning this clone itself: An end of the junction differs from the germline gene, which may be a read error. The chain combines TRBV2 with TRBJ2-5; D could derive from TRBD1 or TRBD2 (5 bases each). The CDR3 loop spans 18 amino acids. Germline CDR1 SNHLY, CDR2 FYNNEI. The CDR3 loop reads CAGSEGESGTTVYETQYF. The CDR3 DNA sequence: TGTGCCGGCAGTGAAGGAGAATCGGGGACCACGGTCTATGAGACCCAGTACTTC.

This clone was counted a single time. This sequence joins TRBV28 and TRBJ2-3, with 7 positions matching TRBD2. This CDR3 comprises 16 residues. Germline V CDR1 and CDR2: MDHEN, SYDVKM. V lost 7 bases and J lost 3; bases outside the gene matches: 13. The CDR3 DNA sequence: TGTGCCAGCATGTTGTGGTCTGGGGGGGGGACAGATACGCAGTATTTT. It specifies CASMLWSGGGTDTQYF.

This CDR3 is CSARGGGEAFF. The CDR3 DNA is TGCAGTGCCAGGGGTGGGGGTGAAGCTTTCTTT. V usage is TRBV20-1 and J usage is TRBJ1-1, with D tentatively TRBD1 (6 bases). V was pared by 6 bases and J by 7 bases, with 12 bases between. CDR3 length equals 11 residues. In germline, CDR1 is DFQATT, CDR2 SNEGSKA (reference sequence).

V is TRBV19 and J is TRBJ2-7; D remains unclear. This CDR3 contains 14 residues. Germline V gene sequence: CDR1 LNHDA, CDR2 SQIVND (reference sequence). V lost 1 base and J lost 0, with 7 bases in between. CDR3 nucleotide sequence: TGTGCCAGTAGTATAGCGCAAAGCTCCTACGAGCAGTACTTC. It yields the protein CASSIAQSSYEQYF. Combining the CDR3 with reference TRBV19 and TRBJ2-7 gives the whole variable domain DGGITQSPKYLFRKEGQNVTLSCEQNLNHDAMYWYRQDPGQGLRLIYYSQIVNDFQKGDIAEGYSVSREKKESFPLTVTSAQKNPTAFYLCASSIAQSSYEQYFGPGTRLTVT.